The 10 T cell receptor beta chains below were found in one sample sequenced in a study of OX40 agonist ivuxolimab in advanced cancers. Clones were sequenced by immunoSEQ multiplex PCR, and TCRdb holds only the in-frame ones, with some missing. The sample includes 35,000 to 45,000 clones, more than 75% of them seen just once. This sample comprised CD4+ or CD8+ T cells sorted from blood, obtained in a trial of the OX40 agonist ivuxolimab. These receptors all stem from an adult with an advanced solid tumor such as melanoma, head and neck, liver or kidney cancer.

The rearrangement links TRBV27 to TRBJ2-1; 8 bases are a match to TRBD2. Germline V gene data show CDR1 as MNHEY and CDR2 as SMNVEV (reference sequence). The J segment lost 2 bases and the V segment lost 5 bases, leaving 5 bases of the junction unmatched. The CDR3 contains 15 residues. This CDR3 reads CASSPRLAPYNEQFF. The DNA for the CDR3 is TGTGCCAGCAGTCCCCGACTAGCGCCCTACAATGAGCAGTTCTTC.

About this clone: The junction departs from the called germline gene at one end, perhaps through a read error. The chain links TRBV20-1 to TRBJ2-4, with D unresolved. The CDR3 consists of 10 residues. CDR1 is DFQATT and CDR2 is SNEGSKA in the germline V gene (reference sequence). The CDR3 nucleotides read TGCAGTGCTCGAGACGGCATTCAGTACTTC. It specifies CSARDGIQYF.

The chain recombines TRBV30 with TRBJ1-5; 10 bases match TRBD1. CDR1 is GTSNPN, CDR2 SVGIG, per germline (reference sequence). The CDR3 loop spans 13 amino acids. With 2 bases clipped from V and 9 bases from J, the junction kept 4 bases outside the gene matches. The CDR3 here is CAWSRQGAMPQHF. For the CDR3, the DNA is TGTGCCTGGAGTCGACAGGGGGCCATGCCCCAGCATTTT.

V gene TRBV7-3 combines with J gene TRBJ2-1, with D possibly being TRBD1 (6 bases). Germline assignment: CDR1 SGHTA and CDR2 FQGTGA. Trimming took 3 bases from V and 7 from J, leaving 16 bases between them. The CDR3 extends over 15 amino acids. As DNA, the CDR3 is TGTGCCAGCAGCTTGACAGGCGGAGAGATGAATGAGCAGTTCTTC. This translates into CASSLTGGEMNEQFF. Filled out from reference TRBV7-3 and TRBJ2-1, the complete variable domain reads GAGVSQTPSNKVTEKGKYVELRCDPISGHTALYWYRQSLGQGPEFLIYFQGTGAADDSGLPNDRFFAVRPEGSVSTLKIQRTERGDSAVYLCASSLTGGEMNEQFFGPGTRLTVL.

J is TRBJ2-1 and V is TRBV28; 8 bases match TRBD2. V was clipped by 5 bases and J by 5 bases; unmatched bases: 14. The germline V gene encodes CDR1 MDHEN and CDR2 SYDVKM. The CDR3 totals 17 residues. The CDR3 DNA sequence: TGTGCCAGCAGTGCCCCCGTAGCGGGGAGCTTCAACAATGAGCAGTTCTTC. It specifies CASSAPVAGSFNNEQFF.

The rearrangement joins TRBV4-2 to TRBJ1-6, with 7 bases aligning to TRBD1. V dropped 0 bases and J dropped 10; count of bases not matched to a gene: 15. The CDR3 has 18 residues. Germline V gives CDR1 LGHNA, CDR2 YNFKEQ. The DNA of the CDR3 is TGTGCCAGCAGCCAAGAGGTCTGGGGTACAGGGGTAAACTCACCCCTCCACTTT. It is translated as CASSQEVWGTGVNSPLHF.

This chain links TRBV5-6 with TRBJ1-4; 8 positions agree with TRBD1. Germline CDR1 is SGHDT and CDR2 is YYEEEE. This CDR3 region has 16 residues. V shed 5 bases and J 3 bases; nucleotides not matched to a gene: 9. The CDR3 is CASSFDRGASNEKLFF. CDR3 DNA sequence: TGTGCCAGCAGTTTCGACAGGGGTGCGTCTAATGAAAAACTGTTTTTT. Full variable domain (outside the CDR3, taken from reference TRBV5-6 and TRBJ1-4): DAGVTQSPTHLIKTRGQQVTLRCSPKSGHDTVSWYQQALGQGPQFIFQYYEEEERQRGNFPDRFSGHQFPNYSSELNVNALLLGDSALYLCASSFDRGASNEKLFFGSGTQLSVL.

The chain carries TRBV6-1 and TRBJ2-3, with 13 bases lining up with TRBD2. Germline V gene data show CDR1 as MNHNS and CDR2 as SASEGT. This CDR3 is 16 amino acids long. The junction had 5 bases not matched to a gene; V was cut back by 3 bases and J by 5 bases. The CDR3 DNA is TGTGCCAGCAGTGAGGGACTAGCGGGGAGAGGAGATACGCAGTATTTT. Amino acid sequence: CASSEGLAGRGDTQYF.

This chain's CDR3 is CASSSRLAGGPYEQYF. In DNA, the CDR3 is TGTGCCAGCAGCTCGCGACTAGCGGGAGGCCCCTACGAGCAGTACTTC. This chain links TRBV11-2 with TRBJ2-7; 13 bases fit TRBD2. CDR1 SGHAT and CDR2 FQNNGV come from the germline V gene. The length of the CDR3 is 16 residues. Trimming cost V 4 bases and J 2 bases; bases outside gene matches: 5. Using reference TRBV11-2 and TRBJ2-7 for the parts outside the CDR3, the full variable domain is EAGVAQSPRYKIIEKRQSVAFWCNPISGHATLYWYQQILGQGPKLLIQFQNNGVVDDSQLPKDRFSAERLKGVDSTLKIQPAKLEDSAVYLCASSSRLAGGPYEQYFGPGTRLTVT.

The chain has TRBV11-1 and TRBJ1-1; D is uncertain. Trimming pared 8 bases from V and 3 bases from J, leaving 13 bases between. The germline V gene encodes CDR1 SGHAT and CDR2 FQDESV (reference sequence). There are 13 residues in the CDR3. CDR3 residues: CASSARFYTEAFF. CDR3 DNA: TGTGCCAGCTCGGCTAGGTTCTACACTGAAGCTTTCTTT.